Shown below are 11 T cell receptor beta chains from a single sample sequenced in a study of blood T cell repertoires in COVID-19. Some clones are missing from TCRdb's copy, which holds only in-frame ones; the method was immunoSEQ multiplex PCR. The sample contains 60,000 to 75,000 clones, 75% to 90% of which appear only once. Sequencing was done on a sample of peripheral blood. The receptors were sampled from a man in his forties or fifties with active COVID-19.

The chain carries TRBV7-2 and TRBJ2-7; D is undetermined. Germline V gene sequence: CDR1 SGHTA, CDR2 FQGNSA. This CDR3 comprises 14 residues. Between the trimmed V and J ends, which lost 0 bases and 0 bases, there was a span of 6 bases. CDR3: CASSLAWSSYEQYF. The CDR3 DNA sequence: TGTGCCAGCAGCTTAGCTTGGAGCTCCTACGAGCAGTACTTC.

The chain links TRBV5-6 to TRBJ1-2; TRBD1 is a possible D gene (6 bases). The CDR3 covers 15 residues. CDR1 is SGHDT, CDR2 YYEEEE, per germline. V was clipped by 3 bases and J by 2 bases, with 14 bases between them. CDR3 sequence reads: CASSSSRTANYGYTF. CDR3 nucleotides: TGTGCCAGCAGCTCCAGTCGGACAGCAAACTATGGCTACACCTTC.

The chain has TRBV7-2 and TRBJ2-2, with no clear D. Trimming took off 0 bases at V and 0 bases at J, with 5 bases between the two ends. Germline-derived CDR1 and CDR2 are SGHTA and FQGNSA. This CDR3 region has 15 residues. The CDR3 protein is CASSLAQTNTGELFF. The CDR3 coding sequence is TGTGCCAGCAGCTTAGCACAGACGAACACCGGGGAGCTGTTTTTT.

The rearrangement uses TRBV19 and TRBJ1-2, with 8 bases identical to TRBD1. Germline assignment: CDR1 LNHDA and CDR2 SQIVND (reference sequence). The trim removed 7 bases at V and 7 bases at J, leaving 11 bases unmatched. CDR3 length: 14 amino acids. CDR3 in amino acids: CASNPGGASGGYTF. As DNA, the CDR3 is TGTGCCAGTAATCCAGGGGGCGCGTCGGGTGGCTACACCTTC.

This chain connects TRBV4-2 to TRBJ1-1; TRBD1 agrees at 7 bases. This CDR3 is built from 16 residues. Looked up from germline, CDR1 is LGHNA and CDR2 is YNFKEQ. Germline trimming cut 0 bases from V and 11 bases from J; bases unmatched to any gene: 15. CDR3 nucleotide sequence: TGTGCCAGCAGCCAAGAAAGACAGGGTAAATCCAGTCGGGCTTTCTTT. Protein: CASSQERQGKSSRAFF.

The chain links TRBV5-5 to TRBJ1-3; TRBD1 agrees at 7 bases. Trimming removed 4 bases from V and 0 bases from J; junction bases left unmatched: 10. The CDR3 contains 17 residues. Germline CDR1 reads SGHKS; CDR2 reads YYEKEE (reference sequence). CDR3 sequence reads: CASSPVKAGGSGNTIYF. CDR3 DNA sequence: TGTGCCAGCAGCCCGGTAAAGGCAGGGGGCTCTGGAAACACCATATATTTT.

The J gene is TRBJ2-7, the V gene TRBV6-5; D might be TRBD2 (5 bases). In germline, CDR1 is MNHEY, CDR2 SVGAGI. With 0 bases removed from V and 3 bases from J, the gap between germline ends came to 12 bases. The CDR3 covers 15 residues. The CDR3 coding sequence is TGTGCCAGCAGTTACTCCGTCCTAGCAGTCTACGAGCAGTACTTC. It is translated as CASSYSVLAVYEQYF.

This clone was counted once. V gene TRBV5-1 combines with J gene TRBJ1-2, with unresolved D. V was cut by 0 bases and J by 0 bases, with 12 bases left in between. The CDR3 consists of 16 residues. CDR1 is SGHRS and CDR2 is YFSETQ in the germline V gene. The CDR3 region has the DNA TGCGCCAGCAGCTTGGCCAGCGGGAGTACTAACTATGGCTACACCTTC. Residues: CASSLASGSTNYGYTF.

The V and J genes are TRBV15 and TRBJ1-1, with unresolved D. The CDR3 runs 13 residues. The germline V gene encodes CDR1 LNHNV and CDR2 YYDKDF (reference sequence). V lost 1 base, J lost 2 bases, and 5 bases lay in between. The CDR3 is CATSRAVNTEAFF. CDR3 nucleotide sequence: TGTGCCACCAGCAGAGCAGTTAACACTGAAGCTTTCTTT.

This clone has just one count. The CDR3 bases are TGTGCCAGCAGCGCCCACAGGGGGCGCACGGGAAACACCATATATTTT. Its translation: CASSAHRGRTGNTIYF. The chain has TRBV7-8 and TRBJ1-3; 9 nucleotides line up with TRBD1. The CDR3 runs 16 residues. Looked up from germline, CDR1 is SGHVS and CDR2 is FQNEAQ. V shed 5 bases and J 4 bases; nucleotides not matched to a gene: 9.

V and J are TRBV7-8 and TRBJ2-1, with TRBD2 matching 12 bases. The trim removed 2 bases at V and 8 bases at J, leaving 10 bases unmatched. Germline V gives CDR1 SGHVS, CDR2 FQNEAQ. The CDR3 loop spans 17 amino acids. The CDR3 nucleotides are TGTGCCAGCAGCTTACAACTAGCGGGGGGCGGACCCCATGAGCAGTTCTTC. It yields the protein CASSLQLAGGGPHEQFF.